This T cell receptor beta chain was documented in a study of shared clonotypes between healthy human individuals. Overall study findings and caveats: Against clonotypes common to all four donors, non-shared ones had lower generation probabilities. Several donors had 5% to 6.5% of their naive CD4 clonotypes in common.

Profiling relied on immunoSEQ multiplex PCR, and the TCRdb table lists in-frame clones only, not all of them. The sample has about 380,000 clones; roughly 96% are singletons. Germline CDR1 LGHNT, CDR2 FRNRAP. Deletions cut 7 bases from V and 2 bases from J, with 10 bases between. CDR3 length: 13 amino acids. As for this clone: Its antigen is not known.

Input material: memory CD8+ T cells sorted from blood. As for subset: CD45RO+ cells pooled with CCR7-negative TemRA cells. This rearrangement joins TRBV12-5 to TRBJ2-3; D might be TRBD1 or TRBD2, each matching 5 bases. The clonotype comes from a man aged 25-40 years in good health. CDR3 bases: TGTGCTAGTGCCTGGGGGAACACAGATACGCAGTATTTT. Its protein is CASAWGNTDTQYF. Full variable domain (rest looked up from reference TRBV12-5 and TRBJ2-3): DARVTQTPRHKVTEMGQEVTMRCQPILGHNTVFWYRQTMMQGLELLAYFRNRAPLDDSGMPKDRFSAEMPDATLATLKIQPSEPRDSAVYFCASAWGNTDTQYFGPGTRLTVL.